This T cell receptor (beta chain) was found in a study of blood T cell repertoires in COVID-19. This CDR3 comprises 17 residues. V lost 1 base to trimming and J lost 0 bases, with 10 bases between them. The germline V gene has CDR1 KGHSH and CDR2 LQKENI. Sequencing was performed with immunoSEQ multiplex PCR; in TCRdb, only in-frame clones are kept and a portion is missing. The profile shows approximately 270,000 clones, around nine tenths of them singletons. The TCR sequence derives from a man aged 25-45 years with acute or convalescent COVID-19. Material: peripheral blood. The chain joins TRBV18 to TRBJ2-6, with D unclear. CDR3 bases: TGTGCCAGCTCACCACTGGGCAGCCTCTCTGGGGCCAACGTCCTGACTTTC. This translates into CASSPLGSLSGANVLTF.